Each of the 31 T cell receptor beta chains below was sequenced from the same sample in a study of technical replicates of blood from a few donors. The data were produced by immunoSEQ multiplex PCR, yet TCRdb's version contains in-frame clones alone and is incomplete. Of under 90,000 clones detected, just under 95% appear once; the ten largest clones hold approximately 0.25%. The material sequenced was T cells isolated from PBMCs. These TCRs come from a human donor in good health.

CDR3 region: CASSLRWDRGNSYEQYF. The CDR3 bases are TGTGCCAGCAGCTTGAGATGGGACAGGGGGAACTCCTACGAGCAGTACTTC. This chain connects TRBV13 to TRBJ2-7, with 11 nucleotides matching TRBD1. J gave up 0 bases and V 3 bases, and 7 bases lay outside the gene matches. The germline V gene has CDR1 PRHDT and CDR2 FYEKMQ (reference sequence). The CDR3 sequence is 17 residues long.

This chain connects TRBV5-4 to TRBJ2-5; 12 bases map to TRBD1. The CDR3 is 19 amino acids. Per the germline V gene, CDR1 is SGHNT and CDR2 is YYREEE (reference sequence). V was pared by 3 bases and J by 5 bases, with 17 bases of the junction left unmatched. CDR3 sequence reads: CASSSQGQGAKGAVETQYF. The CDR3 coding sequence is TGTGCCAGCAGCTCCCAGGGACAGGGGGCTAAGGGGGCCGTGGAGACCCAGTACTTC.

The chain links TRBV29-1 to TRBJ1-2, with 7 bases identical to TRBD1. V was pared by 4 bases and J by 8 bases, with 13 bases of the junction left unmatched. Germline V CDR1 and CDR2: SQVTM, ANQGSEA. This CDR3 contains 14 residues. The CDR3 region is CSVGRGLGLLGYTF. The CDR3 nucleotides are TGCAGCGTTGGGAGGGGGCTGGGATTATTAGGCTACACCTTC. Variable domain in full (rest from reference TRBV29-1 and TRBJ1-2): SAVISQKPSRDICQRGTSLTIQCQVDSQVTMMFWYRQQPGQSLTLIATANQGSEATYESGFVIDKFPISRPNLTFSTLTVSNMSPEDSSIYLCSVGRGLGLLGYTFGSGTRLTVV.

The genes are TRBV27 and TRBJ1-4; 8 nucleotides line up with TRBD1. The trim removed 6 bases at V and 1 base at J, leaving 10 bases unmatched. Germline CDR1 and CDR2: MNHEY and SMNVEV (reference sequence). The CDR3 runs 17 residues. The CDR3 spells CASSRDRGTETNEKLFF. CDR3 coding DNA: TGTGCCAGCAGCAGAGACAGGGGAACTGAAACTAATGAAAAACTGTTTTTT. Full variable domain (missing parts from reference TRBV27 and TRBJ1-4): EAQVTQNPRYLITVTGKKLTVTCSQNMNHEYMSWYRQDPGLGLRQIYYSMNVEVTDKGDVPEGYKVSRKEKRNFPLILESPSPNQTSLYFCASSRDRGTETNEKLFFGSGTQLSVL.

This chain links TRBV19 with TRBJ1-5; D remains unclear. The CDR3 runs to 16 residues. V lost 1 base to trimming and J lost 5 bases, with 15 bases between them. Germline CDR1 is LNHDA and CDR2 is SQIVND (reference sequence). The CDR3 sequence is CASSIALAGHYQPQHF. CDR3 coding DNA: TGTGCCAGTAGTATAGCTTTGGCAGGCCATTATCAGCCCCAGCATTTT.

This rearrangement joins TRBV5-1 to TRBJ2-5, with TRBD2 matching over 9 bases. The length of the CDR3 is 16 residues. V shed 4 bases, J shed 0 bases, and the junction held 7 bases outside the gene matches. Germline CDR1 reads SGHRS; CDR2 reads YFSETQ. The CDR3 coding sequence is TGCGCCAGCAGCCCGGGAACTAGCGGGTACCAAGAGACCCAGTACTTC. Translation gives CASSPGTSGYQETQYF. The full variable domain, with the rest looked up from reference TRBV5-1 and TRBJ2-5, is KAGVTQTPRYLIKTRGQQVTLSCSPISGHRSVSWYQQTPGQGLQFLFEYFSETQRNKGNFPGRFSGRQFSNSRSEMNVSTLELGDSALYLCASSPGTSGYQETQYFGPGTRLLVL.

The chain couples TRBV5-1 to TRBJ1-4, with D perhaps matching TRBD1 (5 bases). CDR1 and CDR2 (germline): SGHRS, YFSETQ. The CDR3 extends over 14 amino acids. V lost 6 bases, J lost 5 bases, and 14 bases lay in between. CDR3 sequence (DNA): TGCGCCAGCACCCCCGACAGTCTCAATGAAAAACTGTTTTTT. Its protein product is CASTPDSLNEKLFF.

This sequence joins TRBV6-6 and TRBJ2-1; a weak D match, TRBD2 (7 bases). CDR1 is MNHNY and CDR2 is SVGAGI in the germline V gene (reference sequence). CDR3 length equals 13 residues. The CDR3 loop reads CAARGGGYNEQFF. The CDR3 DNA is TGTGCGGCGCGGGGAGGGGGCTACAATGAGCAGTTCTTC.

This clone was counted a single time. The chain couples TRBV4-2 to TRBJ2-1, with 11 bases matching TRBD1. V lost 4 bases, J lost 7 bases, and 6 bases stayed unmatched. The CDR3 runs to 15 residues. Germline V lookup: CDR1 LGHNA, CDR2 YNFKEQ. CDR3 loop: CASSPGQGARNEQFF. CDR3 coding DNA: TGTGCCAGCAGCCCTGGACAGGGGGCGCGGAATGAGCAGTTCTTC.

The rearrangement uses TRBV19 and TRBJ2-1; a possible D gene is TRBD1 (5 bases). V lost 3 bases and J 8 bases, leaving 17 bases between the germline ends. Germline V gives CDR1 LNHDA, CDR2 SQIVND (reference sequence). The CDR3 has 15 residues. The CDR3 DNA sequence: TGTGCCAGTAGTATTCGGGCAGGGAAAGTTGATGAGCAGTTCTTC. It specifies CASSIRAGKVDEQFF.

The chain recombines TRBV28 with TRBJ1-4, with 10 nucleotides matching TRBD1. V lost 2 bases, J lost 8 bases, and 5 bases stayed unmatched. The germline V gene encodes CDR1 MDHEN and CDR2 SYDVKM. This CDR3 region has 15 residues. The CDR3 DNA is TGTGCCAGCAGTTTACCCGACAGGGGGCACGAAAAACTGTTTTTT. It codes for CASSLPDRGHEKLFF. Using reference TRBV28 and TRBJ1-4 for the parts outside the CDR3, the full variable domain is DVKVTQSSRYLVKRTGEKVFLECVQDMDHENMFWYRQDPGLGLRLIYFSYDVKMKEKGDIPEGYSVSREKKERFSLILESASTNQTSMYLCASSLPDRGHEKLFFGSGTQLSVL.

The rearrangement joins TRBV25-1 to TRBJ1-2; D is perhaps TRBD1 (6 bases). This CDR3 contains 15 residues. Germline CDR1 reads MGHDK; CDR2 reads SYGVNS. V lost 1 base and J lost 2, with 11 bases in between. For the CDR3, the DNA is TGTGCCAGCAGTGAATGGGGACAAATGAACTATGGCTACACCTTC. Translating it yields CASSEWGQMNYGYTF.

The V gene is TRBV7-9, the J gene TRBJ2-5; D remains ambiguous. The CDR3 length is 12 residues. Germline CDR1 reads SEHNR; CDR2 reads FQNEAQ (reference sequence). Trimming took 0 bases from V and 5 from J, leaving 4 bases between them. CDR3 coding DNA: TGTGCCAGCAGCTTAGCCCGGGAGACCCAGTACTTC. Translating gives CASSLARETQYF.

The chain joins TRBV18 to TRBJ1-4; weak D call: TRBD1 (5 bases). The CDR3 covers 14 residues. From germline, CDR1 is KGHSH and CDR2 LQKENI. Trimming pared 4 bases from V and 3 bases from J, leaving 9 bases between. CDR3 residues: CASSLGDANEKLFF. DNA for the CDR3: TGTGCCAGCTCACTAGGGGATGCTAATGAAAAACTGTTTTTT.

This sequence joins TRBV28 and TRBJ1-2, with 10 bases fitting TRBD1. The CDR3 is 13 amino acids. CDR1 and CDR2 (germline): MDHEN, SYDVKM. V was clipped by 3 bases and J by 7 bases; unmatched bases: 2. The DNA for the CDR3 is TGTGCCAGCAGTTTCGGGGACAGGGGTGGCTACACCTTC. As protein: CASSFGDRGGYTF.

This chain links TRBV9 with TRBJ2-1, with D perhaps TRBD2 (5 bases). Deletions cut 2 bases from V and 6 bases from J, with 15 bases between. The CDR3 is 15 amino acids. Germline V lookup: CDR1 SGDLS, CDR2 YYNGEE. The CDR3 region is CASSVGLSRGNEQFF. For the CDR3, the DNA is TGTGCCAGCAGCGTCGGTCTAAGCCGGGGCAATGAGCAGTTCTTC.

The chain joins TRBV5-1 to TRBJ2-2; D possibly corresponds to TRBD2 (6 bases). CDR3 length: 16 amino acids. Trimming removed 0 bases at V and 0 bases at J, with 9 bases between. Germline V lookup: CDR1 SGHRS, CDR2 YFSETQ. The CDR3 DNA sequence: TGCGCCAGCAGCTTGGCCGGGGGAGCGAACACCGGGGAGCTGTTTTTT. It is translated as CASSLAGGANTGELFF.

The chain couples TRBV6-5 to TRBJ2-3, with D possibly TRBD1 on 6 matching bases. This CDR3 spans 14 amino acids. CDR1 MNHEY and CDR2 SVGAGI come from the germline V gene. V lost 7 bases and J lost 3, with 14 bases in between. CDR3 sequence: CASTRGGKTDTQYF. The CDR3 coding sequence is TGTGCCAGCACCAGAGGGGGAAAAACAGATACGCAGTATTTT.

This chain joins TRBV19 and TRBJ2-2, with D hard to call. The CDR3 has 14 amino acids. Germline lookup yields CDR1 LNHDA and CDR2 SQIVND (reference sequence). V shed 3 bases and J shed 5 bases, with 10 bases lying between them. The CDR3 loop is CASSIGSWTGELFF. The CDR3 DNA follows: TGTGCCAGTAGTATTGGCAGTTGGACCGGGGAGCTGTTTTTT.

The J gene is TRBJ1-4, the V gene TRBV7-9; weak D call: TRBD1 (5 bases). Germline V lookup: CDR1 SEHNR, CDR2 FQNEAQ (reference sequence). Trimming left V 8 bases short and J 0 bases short, with 22 bases between. This CDR3 has 18 amino acids. Here the CDR3 reads CASRPRAHRPATNEKLFF. The CDR3 DNA sequence: TGTGCCAGCCGGCCCAGGGCGCATCGACCGGCAACTAATGAAAAACTGTTTTTT.

The rearrangement joins TRBV28 to TRBJ1-1, with a possible D match to TRBD1 (6 bases). The length of the CDR3 is 14 residues. Germline values: CDR1 MDHEN, CDR2 SYDVKM. V lost 6 bases to trimming and J lost 9 bases, with 20 bases between them. CDR3 DNA sequence: TGTGCCAGCAGGACGACACCCGGCCGGGACAAAGCTTTCTTT. Its translation: CASRTTPGRDKAFF.

This rearrangement joins TRBV2 to TRBJ2-7; D may be TRBD2 (6 bases). V lost 6 bases, J lost 3 bases, and 12 bases lay in between. CDR3 length: 13 amino acids. Germline lookup yields CDR1 SNHLY and CDR2 FYNNEI. CDR3 region: CASRVAEDYEQYF. The CDR3 DNA sequence: TGTGCCAGCAGGGTAGCGGAAGACTACGAGCAGTACTTC.

Here the CDR3 reads CASRVPGVTHEQYF. CDR3 sequence (DNA): TGTGCCAGCAGAGTGCCAGGGGTGACCCACGAGCAGTACTTC. J is TRBJ2-7 and V is TRBV28; maybe TRBD1 (6 bases). Trimming took off 6 bases at V and 5 bases at J, with 17 bases between the two ends. The length of the CDR3 is 14 residues. Germline V gene sequence: CDR1 MDHEN, CDR2 SYDVKM.

The chain combines TRBV15 with TRBJ2-6; the D gene is possibly TRBD1 (6 bases). V lost 5 bases to trimming and J lost 2 bases, with 10 bases between them. CDR1 is LNHNV and CDR2 is YYDKDF in the germline V gene (reference sequence). This CDR3 spans 15 amino acids. The CDR3 is CATSSRTAGANVLTF. The CDR3 DNA sequence: TGTGCCACCAGCTCCCGGACAGCTGGGGCCAACGTCCTGACTTTC.

The chain couples TRBV7-3 to TRBJ2-3; 11 bases fit TRBD2. CDR1 and CDR2 (germline): SGHTA, FQGTGA. V lost 2 bases to trimming and J lost 6 bases; unmatched junction nucleotides: 4. The length of the CDR3 is 15 residues. The CDR3: CASSLRLAGWDTQYF. CDR3 nucleotides: TGTGCCAGCAGCTTACGACTAGCGGGGTGGGATACGCAGTATTTT.

The chain combines TRBV2 with TRBJ2-3, with 10 bases lining up with TRBD2. V gave up 8 bases and J gave up 9 bases; unmatched junction bases: 14. This CDR3 has 15 amino acids. Germline-derived CDR1 and CDR2 are SNHLY and FYNNEI. The CDR3 is CASPRLAGGGVTQYF. CDR3 bases: TGTGCCAGCCCGAGACTAGCGGGTGGAGGAGTGACGCAGTATTTT. The full variable domain, completed using reference TRBV2 and TRBJ2-3, is EPEVTQTPSHQVTQMGQEVILRCVPISNHLYFYWYRQILGQKVEFLVSFYNNEISEKSEIFDDQFSVERPDGSNFTLKIRSTKLEDSAMYFCASPRLAGGGVTQYFGPGTRLTVL.

CDR3: CAIIAGTRGNEQFF. CDR3 nucleotide sequence: TGTGCCATCATAGCGGGGACACGGGGGAATGAGCAGTTCTTC. V is TRBV6-1 and J is TRBJ2-1, with TRBD2 matching over 8 bases. Germline V gives CDR1 MNHNS, CDR2 SASEGT. The CDR3 length is 14 residues. J lost 7 bases, V lost 10 bases, and 12 bases had no gene match.

This chain connects TRBV6-1 to TRBJ1-1, with TRBD1 matching 8 bases. From germline, CDR1 is MNHNS and CDR2 SASEGT. J gave up 0 bases and V 3 bases, and 3 bases lay outside the gene matches. The CDR3 contains 15 residues. The DNA of the CDR3 is TGTGCCAGCAGTGATGGACAGGGAATGAACACTGAAGCTTTCTTT. Translating gives CASSDGQGMNTEAFF.

This clone was seen a single time. The chain combines TRBV11-3 with TRBJ2-1; 13 nucleotides line up with TRBD2. The V gene end was trimmed by 2 bases and the J gene end by 1 base; junction bases not matched to a gene: 11. Germline CDR1 is SGHNT and CDR2 is YENEEA. The CDR3 covers 20 residues. The CDR3 here is CASSLKSTGLAGLSYNEQFF. DNA of the CDR3: TGTGCCAGCAGCTTAAAATCTACGGGACTAGCGGGATTGTCCTACAATGAGCAGTTCTTC.

This clone has a single count. The V and J genes are TRBV5-5 and TRBJ2-5, with 9 bases that match TRBD1. Unmatched junction bases numbered 7, after V lost 4 bases and J lost 3 bases. Germline V CDR1 and CDR2: SGHKS, YYEKEE (reference sequence). There are 15 residues in the CDR3. The CDR3 loop reads CASSPWGQGKETQYF. DNA of the CDR3: TGTGCCAGCAGCCCCTGGGGACAGGGAAAAGAGACCCAGTACTTC.

The chain links TRBV9 to TRBJ1-1, with TRBD1 as a possible D gene (6 bases). Germline V gives CDR1 SGDLS, CDR2 YYNGEE. The CDR3 sequence is 16 residues long. The ends were cut back, 0 bases at V and 3 bases at J, with 15 bases in the middle. The DNA for the CDR3 is TGTGCCAGCAGCGTAGAGGGGGGCGCGGGGGACACTGAAGCTTTCTTT. This encodes CASSVEGGAGDTEAFF.